Below, 31 T cell receptor beta chains from the same sample are listed, as sequenced in a study. TCRdb re-derived calls from the RT-PCR reads in MiXCR, one entry per CDR3 protein. This table holds more than 600,000 distinct CDR3 sequences, 12% to 15% found once. The sequencing sample was made of memory CD4+ T cells from blood. The origin of the receptors is a female donor in good health, serving as a healthy control.

J is TRBJ2-5 and V is TRBV18, with 8 bases that match TRBD2. Germline CDR1 and CDR2: KGHSH and LQKENI. V was pared by 2 bases and J by 5 bases, with 10 bases of the junction left unmatched. The CDR3 runs to 16 residues. CDR3 bases: TGTGCCAGCTCACCATATAGGAGCGGGAGTGGGGAGACCCAGTACTTC. Translating it yields CASSPYRSGSGETQYF.

The chain uses TRBV11-2 and TRBJ2-1, with D maybe TRBD1 (6 bases). V was clipped by 6 bases and J by 10 bases, with 19 bases between them. CDR3 size: 14 residues. The germline V gene has CDR1 SGHAT and CDR2 FQNNGV. CDR3 in amino acids: CASSPQGGTIEQFF. The DNA for the CDR3 is TGTGCCAGCAGTCCACAGGGTGGTACAATCGAGCAGTTCTTC.

The gene calls are TRBV2 and TRBJ2-5; D possibly matches TRBD1 or TRBD2 (5 bases each). Deletions cut 4 bases from V and 2 bases from J, with 14 bases between. In germline, CDR1 is SNHLY, CDR2 FYNNEI. The CDR3 sequence is 15 residues long. CDR3: CASSVRVGAQETQYF. CDR3 DNA sequence: TGTGCCAGCAGTGTTCGTGTCGGGGCTCAAGAGACCCAGTACTTC.

There are a few counts of this clonotype. The chain combines TRBV5-1 with TRBJ2-3; no definite D call. This CDR3 has 14 amino acids. V lost 2 bases and J 7 bases, leaving 14 bases between the germline ends. Germline values: CDR1 SGHRS, CDR2 YFSETQ. CDR3 DNA: TGCGCCAGCAGCTTCACATGGCCCCCAAATACGCAGTATTTT. Its translation is CASSFTWPPNTQYF.

This clonotype was recorded at least ten times. The chain employs TRBV6-1 and TRBJ1-1, with D perhaps matching TRBD1 (5 bases). Trimming took 1 base from V and 4 from J, leaving 13 bases between them. The CDR3 totals 15 residues. Germline lookup yields CDR1 MNHNS and CDR2 SASEGT. CDR3 in DNA: TGTGCCAGCAGTGAAGATTCTTTGGGGGGCACTGAAGCTTTCTTT. Translation gives CASSEDSLGGTEAFF.

This clonotype appeared a few times. This rearrangement joins TRBV10-3 to TRBJ1-3; 10 bases align to TRBD1. The CDR3 has 14 amino acids. Trimming cost V 10 bases and J 3 bases; bases outside gene matches: 6. The V gene's germline CDR1 is ENHRY and CDR2 SYGVKD. The DNA of the CDR3 is TGTGCCACCCTGGACAGGGGGGATGGAAACACCATATATTTT. It yields the protein CATLDRGDGNTIYF.

This clonotype was seen a few times. The chain joins TRBV18 to TRBJ2-5; 9 bases align to TRBD1. The CDR3 has 16 residues. Germline-derived CDR1 and CDR2 are KGHSH and LQKENI. With V trimmed by 6 bases and J by 1 base, 9 bases remained unmatched. The CDR3 here is CASSPTGQGTQETQYF. Here the CDR3 DNA reads TGTGCCAGCTCGCCTACGGGACAGGGAACCCAAGAGACCCAGTACTTC.

This clonotype has a handful of counts. This chain links TRBV10-3 with TRBJ2-1, with D maybe TRBD2 (6 bases). This CDR3 contains 13 residues. V shed 3 bases and J shed 8 bases, with 11 bases lying between them. Germline lookup yields CDR1 ENHRY and CDR2 SYGVKD. CDR3 protein: CAISDGGFDEQFF. CDR3 bases: TGTGCCATCAGTGATGGAGGGTTTGATGAGCAGTTCTTC.

Of note for this clonotype: A clone one base away is much larger, so this may be a read error. This chain links TRBV5-1 with TRBJ2-2; D possibly corresponds to TRBD1 (6 bases). The CDR3 covers 13 residues. V was shortened by 4 bases and J by 6 bases, with 10 bases between the two germline ends. From germline, CDR1 is SGHRS and CDR2 YFSETQ. CDR3 sequence (DNA): TGCGCCAGCAGCCACCAGGGGTCCGGGGAGCTGTTTTTT. Translation: CASSHQGSGELFF.

This sequence joins TRBV10-3 and TRBJ2-1; TRBD1 aligns across 10 bases. The CDR3 loop spans 15 amino acids. Germline V gene sequence: CDR1 ENHRY, CDR2 SYGVKD. With 7 bases clipped from V and 8 bases from J, the junction kept 11 bases outside the gene matches. The CDR3 DNA is TGTGCCATCACCTCGACCACGGACAGGGGGGATGAGCAGTTCTTC. Its translation: CAITSTTDRGDEQFF.

This chain connects TRBV12-5 to TRBJ2-4, with D possibly TRBD1 on 6 matching bases. Germline CDR1 LGHNT, CDR2 FRNRAP. The length of the CDR3 is 20 residues. The V gene lost 2 bases and the J gene lost 6 bases, with 29 bases spanning the gap. The CDR3 spells CASGLTRKGVLPKIRNIQYF. CDR3 in DNA: TGTGCTAGTGGTTTGACCCGGAAGGGGGTCCTCCCCAAAATCCGAAACATTCAGTACTTC.

The gene calls are TRBV20-1 and TRBJ2-7, with D maybe TRBD1 (6 bases). Germline-derived CDR1 and CDR2 are DFQATT and SNEGSKA (reference sequence). Trimming removed 4 bases from V and 0 bases from J, with 10 bases in between. The CDR3 consists of 13 residues. CDR3 bases: TGCAGTGCTACCGACAGGCCCTCCTACGAGCAGTACTTC. It codes for CSATDRPSYEQYF.

This clonotype has just a few counts. The rearrangement joins TRBV6-6 to TRBJ1-2, with D maybe TRBD1 (5 bases). Trimming cost V 0 bases and J 8 bases, with 19 bases left between them. There are 16 residues in the CDR3. CDR1 is MNHNY, CDR2 SVGAGI, per germline (reference sequence). CDR3 protein: CASSYSKDSAQRGYTF. CDR3 coding DNA: TGTGCCAGCAGTTACTCGAAAGACAGCGCTCAAAGGGGCTACACCTTC.

The CDR3 protein is CASSVGRAGYEQYF. The CDR3 coding sequence is TGTGCCAGCAGTGTCGGCAGGGCTGGTTACGAGCAGTACTTC. The V and J genes are TRBV2 and TRBJ2-7, with a possible D match to TRBD1 (5 bases). Germline CDR1 reads SNHLY; CDR2 reads FYNNEI. This CDR3 region has 14 residues. V lost 4 bases and J 4 bases, leaving 14 bases between the germline ends.

The V and J genes are TRBV28 and TRBJ2-7, with D possibly matching TRBD2 (6 bases). In germline, CDR1 is MDHEN, CDR2 SYDVKM. The V end was cut by 1 base, the J end by 0 bases, with 10 bases between. There are 15 residues in the CDR3. Here the CDR3 reads CASSLSGSSSYEQYF. Here the CDR3 DNA reads TGTGCCAGCAGTTTATCCGGGAGCTCCTCCTACGAGCAGTACTTC.

This clonotype was seen more than once but under ten times. The chain carries TRBV4-1 and TRBJ2-2, with no clear D. Trimming cost V 0 bases and J 4 bases, with 9 bases left between them. Per germline, CDR1 MGHRA and CDR2 YSYEKL. The length of the CDR3 is 15 residues. The CDR3 reads CASSQDRLITGELFF. The CDR3 DNA reads as TGCGCCAGCAGCCAAGACAGACTTATCACCGGGGAGCTGTTTTTT.

The sample holds many counts of this clonotype. J is TRBJ2-7 and V is TRBV7-2; TRBD1 might be the D (6 bases). This CDR3 spans 15 amino acids. CDR1 and CDR2 (germline): SGHTA, FQGNSA. V shed 5 bases and J shed 6 bases, with 20 bases lying between them. CDR3 sequence: CASSSRGPTGGEQYF. DNA of the CDR3: TGTGCCAGCAGCAGCAGGGGTCCTACAGGTGGCGAGCAGTACTTC. The full variable domain, its missing parts supplied by reference TRBV7-2 and TRBJ2-7, is GAGVSQSPSNKVTEKGKDVELRCDPISGHTALYWYRQSLGQGLEFLIYFQGNSAPDKSGLPSDRFSAERTGGSVSTLTIQRTQQEDSAVYLCASSSRGPTGGEQYFGPGTRLTVT.

Comment on this clonotype: No DNA is shown, since the ends of the CDR3 on it are uncertain; the CDR3 is the one TCRdb lists. The chain links TRBV12-1 to TRBJ2-7; the table's D gene call, TRBD1, was not cross checked with the DNA. TRBV12-1 corresponds to a pseudogene. The CDR3 comprises 21 residues, both ends counted. This chain's CDR3 is CASSFYICSADRTGAAYEQYF.

The chain has TRBV29-1 and TRBJ1-4; D may be TRBD1 (5 bases). The CDR3 has 15 residues. CDR1 SQVTM and CDR2 ANQGSEA come from the germline V gene. With 8 bases removed from V and 4 bases from J, the gap between germline ends came to 20 bases. The CDR3 loop reads CSTLGGGESNEKLFF. The CDR3 DNA reads as TGCAGCACCCTTGGGGGGGGAGAGAGTAATGAAAAACTGTTTTTT.

Only a few counts were recorded for this clonotype. CDR3: CASSQQGPSKAFF. In DNA form, the CDR3 reads TGTGCCAGCAGCCAACAGGGACCCTCCAAAGCTTTCTTT. The rearrangement uses TRBV9 and TRBJ1-1; maybe TRBD1 (6 bases). The V and J ends lost 4 bases and 9 bases respectively, with 16 bases between them. Germline values: CDR1 SGDLS, CDR2 YYNGEE. The CDR3 totals 13 residues.

V and J are TRBV7-6 and TRBJ2-3, with 11 nucleotides matching TRBD2. V was pared by 2 bases and J by 5 bases, with 6 bases of the junction left unmatched. Germline assignment: CDR1 SGHVS and CDR2 FNYEAQ. CDR3 size: 16 residues. This CDR3 is CASSLMTSGALDTQYF. CDR3 bases: TGTGCCAGCAGCTTAATGACTAGCGGGGCCTTAGATACGCAGTATTTT.

This clonotype was counted ten times or more. The chain is built from TRBV7-2 and TRBJ1-5; D is unresolved. Germline V gene sequence: CDR1 SGHTA, CDR2 FQGNSA. The CDR3 sequence is 13 residues long. The germline V and J ends were trimmed by 1 base and 6 bases, with 7 bases remaining between them. The CDR3 is CASSLDPVQPQHF. CDR3 bases: TGTGCCAGCAGCTTAGACCCCGTTCAGCCCCAGCATTTT.

This rearrangement joins TRBV6-1 to TRBJ2-7, with D possibly TRBD2 on 5 matching bases. The CDR3 extends over 15 amino acids. V gave up 2 bases and J gave up 0 bases, with 11 bases separating them. Germline V gene data show CDR1 as MNHNS and CDR2 as SASEGT. CDR3 bases: TGTGCCAGCAGTGAATTCGAGCGGCGCTCCTACGAGCAGTACTTC. Translating gives CASSEFERRSYEQYF.

This clonotype was recorded at least ten times. The chain uses TRBV7-2 and TRBJ2-1, with 7 nucleotides matching TRBD2. J was trimmed by 0 bases and V by 4 bases; bases with no gene match: 6. The germline V gene encodes CDR1 SGHTA and CDR2 FQGNSA. CDR3 length: 16 amino acids. This chain's CDR3 is CASSWVGGSSYNEQFF. The CDR3 DNA reads as TGTGCCAGCAGCTGGGTAGGCGGGAGCTCCTACAATGAGCAGTTCTTC.

The table lists this clonotype with a few counts. This chain connects TRBV20-1 to TRBJ2-5, with TRBD1 matching over 7 bases. V was clipped by 1 base and J by 3 bases; unmatched bases: 5. CDR1 and CDR2 (germline): DFQATT, SNEGSKA (reference sequence). There are 14 residues in the CDR3. The CDR3 DNA is TGCAGTGCTAGAGCAATGGGACAGAAAGAGACCCAGTACTTC. Translation gives CSARAMGQKETQYF.

This clonotype was detected a few times. J is TRBJ1-2 and V is TRBV9, with a weak D call TRBD1 (6 bases). Trimming left V 3 bases short and J 8 bases short, with 17 bases between. The CDR3 totals 14 residues. Germline V gene data show CDR1 as SGDLS and CDR2 as YYNGEE. The CDR3 reads CASSARDTAAGYTF. The CDR3 DNA reads TGTGCCAGCAGCGCTCGGGACACGGCCGCCGGCTACACCTTC.

This clonotype was counted ten times or more. The chain links TRBV20-1 to TRBJ1-2; weak D call: TRBD1 (6 bases). The CDR3 is 12 residues long. The germline V gene encodes CDR1 DFQATT and CDR2 SNEGSKA (reference sequence). Trimming pared 5 bases from V and 2 bases from J, leaving 9 bases between. CDR3 region: CSALRGNYGYTF. Written as DNA, the CDR3 is TGCAGTGCTCTCAGGGGCAACTATGGCTACACCTTC.

V usage is TRBV7-2 and J usage is TRBJ1-4; 7 bases are shared with TRBD1. The CDR3 length is 14 residues. V dropped 5 bases and J dropped 7; count of bases not matched to a gene: 7. Germline CDR1 and CDR2: SGHTA and FQGNSA. In nucleotides, the CDR3 is TGTGCCAGCAGCCCCGACAGGGTTGCTGAAAAACTGTTTTTT. Translation gives CASSPDRVAEKLFF.

In DNA, the CDR3 is TGCAGTGCCCCCAGCGGGAGGGCCCACAATGAGCAGTTCTTC. Encoded protein: CSAPSGRAHNEQFF. This sequence joins TRBV20-1 and TRBJ2-1, with TRBD2 matching over 10 bases. The junction had 7 bases not matched to a gene; V was cut back by 6 bases and J by 5 bases. The CDR3 runs to 14 residues. In germline, CDR1 is DFQATT, CDR2 SNEGSKA (reference sequence).

This sequence joins TRBV10-3 and TRBJ2-5; D may be TRBD1 or TRBD2 (5 bases each). V was clipped by 0 bases and J by 4 bases, with 6 bases between them. The CDR3 contains 13 residues. Germline assignment: CDR1 ENHRY and CDR2 SYGVKD. The CDR3 DNA follows: TGTGCCATCAGTGAGTCGAGGGGAGAGACCCAGTACTTC. Translation: CAISESRGETQYF.

This clonotype was observed a handful of times. The rearrangement links TRBV10-3 to TRBJ2-1; D is possibly TRBD2 (5 bases). Germline V lookup: CDR1 ENHRY, CDR2 SYGVKD. The CDR3 spans 12 residues. V lost 2 bases and J lost 9, with 8 bases in between. The CDR3 loop is CAISETRGEQFF. DNA for the CDR3: TGTGCCATCAGTGAGACTCGGGGTGAGCAGTTCTTC.